One and the same sample provided the 14 T cell receptor beta chains below, sequenced in a study of T-cell memory formation after mild COVID-19. TCRdb itself ran the 5' RACE reads through MiXCR, one entry per CDR3 protein. Here the sample spans 400,000 to 450,000 distinct CDR3 sequences, roughly 18% being singletons. The sequencing input was PBMCs or a T cell subset sorted from them (not recorded which). Every receptor here comes from a man between 18 and 35 years old who had mild COVID-19 (a few samples of this study predate the infection). Cell type and time point are not known.

This clonotype was seen a few times. The chain is built from TRBV5-1 and TRBJ1-2; D possibly corresponds to TRBD1 (5 bases). CDR1 and CDR2 from the germline V gene are SGHRS and YFSETQ. Trimming stripped 3 bases from V and 8 bases from J, with 20 bases between. This CDR3 has 15 residues. CDR3 DNA sequence: TGCGCCAGCAGCTCCGAGGGGTGGGGATCGGGCGGCTACACCTTC. It codes for CASSSEGWGSGGYTF.

There are a few counts of this clonotype. The chain uses TRBV6-2 or TRBV6-3 and TRBJ2-2; tentative D call: TRBD2 (7 bases). The length of the CDR3 is 14 residues. Germline V gives CDR1 MNHEY, CDR2 SVGEGT. V lost 7 bases and J lost 3, with 12 bases in between. The DNA for the CDR3 is TGTGCCAGCATGCGGGGGCGGTACACCGGGGAGCTGTTTTTT. Protein: CASMRGRYTGELFF.

This clonotype was found a few times. This chain links TRBV20-1 with TRBJ1-4; 10 bases agree with TRBD1. The V gene end was trimmed by 6 bases and the J gene end by 4 bases; junction bases not matched to a gene: 8. Germline V gene data show CDR1 as DFQATT and CDR2 as SNEGSKA (reference sequence). This CDR3 comprises 15 residues. The CDR3 region has the DNA TGCAGTGCGAGGGGACAGGGGATGGATAATGAAAAACTGTTTTTT. Protein product: CSARGQGMDNEKLFF.

This clonotype was seen at least ten times. This chain links TRBV6-5 with TRBJ1-1; TRBD1 agrees at 8 bases. CDR3 length equals 14 residues. V lost 2 bases to trimming and J lost 4 bases; unmatched junction nucleotides: 3. CDR1 is MNHEY and CDR2 is SVGAGI in the germline V gene. CDR3 region: CASSYGQGATEAFF. In nucleotides, the CDR3 is TGTGCCAGCAGTTACGGGCAGGGGGCCACTGAAGCTTTCTTT.

This clonotype was detected only a few times. This rearrangement joins TRBV28 to TRBJ2-5; 10 bases fit TRBD1. The V gene's germline CDR1 is MDHEN and CDR2 SYDVKM. Germline trimming cut 4 bases from V and 5 bases from J; bases unmatched to any gene: 4. The CDR3 is made up of 14 amino acids. DNA of the CDR3: TGTGCCAGCAGTTCTGGACAGGGGGGTGAGACCCAGTACTTC. It translates to CASSSGQGGETQYF.

This clonotype turned up a few times. The chain links TRBV2 to TRBJ1-2; D perhaps matches TRBD1 (6 bases). CDR1 and CDR2 (germline): SNHLY, FYNNEI. With 2 bases removed from V and 4 bases from J, the gap between germline ends came to 23 bases. The CDR3 totals 18 residues. The CDR3 protein is CASSESSHNLKQGYGYTF. CDR3 DNA sequence: TGTGCCAGCAGTGAAAGCAGTCACAACCTTAAACAGGGCTATGGCTACACCTTC.

This chain links TRBV12-3 or TRBV12-4 with TRBJ2-5; D is unresolved. V gave up 6 bases and J gave up 3 bases, with 11 bases separating them. This CDR3 has 13 residues. The CDR3 sequence is CASSGSYKETQYF. The DNA for the CDR3 is TGTGCCAGCAGCGGAAGCTATAAAGAGACCCAGTACTTC.

In this sample, this clonotype turned up many times. This rearrangement joins TRBV4-1 to TRBJ2-5; a weak D match, TRBD2 (6 bases). The CDR3 extends over 14 amino acids. CDR1 and CDR2 (germline): MGHRA, YSYEKL. Trimming shortened V by 1 base and J by 1 base, and 7 bases separated the two germline ends. CDR3: CASSQGGLQETQYF. As DNA, the CDR3 is TGCGCCAGCAGCCAAGGGGGACTCCAAGAGACCCAGTACTTC.

The chain uses TRBV7-9 and TRBJ2-5, with 7 bases fitting TRBD1. The CDR3 has 15 amino acids. Trimming took 2 bases from V and 3 from J; bases not matched to a gene: 6. Looked up from germline, CDR1 is SEHNR and CDR2 is FQNEAQ (reference sequence). The CDR3 loop reads CASSLNRQGEETQYF. DNA of the CDR3: TGTGCCAGCAGCTTAAACCGACAGGGTGAAGAGACCCAGTACTTC. Variable domain in full (rest from reference TRBV7-9 and TRBJ2-5): DTGVSQNPRHKITKRGQNVTFRCDPISEHNRLYWYRQTLGQGPEFLTYFQNEAQLEKSRLLSDRFSAERPKGSFSTLEIQRTEQGDSAMYLCASSLNRQGEETQYFGPGTRLLVL.

At least ten counts were recorded for this clonotype. This chain links TRBV7-8 with TRBJ2-1, with 12 bases identical to TRBD1. CDR1 and CDR2 from the germline V gene are SGHVS and FQNEAQ. Trimming at V came to 5 bases and at J to 4 bases, leaving 3 bases not matched to a gene. There are 15 residues in the CDR3. CDR3 coding DNA: TGTGCCAGCAGCAGGGACAGGGGGCAGTACAATGAGCAGTTCTTC. Protein: CASSRDRGQYNEQFF. Using reference TRBV7-8 and TRBJ2-1 for the parts outside the CDR3, the full variable domain is GAGVSQSPRYKVAKRGQDVALRCDPISGHVSLFWYQQALGQGPEFLTYFQNEAQLDKSGLPSDRFFAERPEGSVSTLKIQRTQQEDSAVYLCASSRDRGQYNEQFFGPGTRLTVL.

The chain employs TRBV12-3 or TRBV12-4 and TRBJ2-3; D may correspond to TRBD1 or TRBD2 (5 bases each). Trimming stripped 5 bases from V and 1 base from J, with 10 bases between. There are 14 residues in the CDR3. This chain's CDR3 is CASSRDGGTDTQYF. The CDR3 nucleotides are TGTGCCAGCAGTAGGGACGGCGGCACAGATACGCAGTATTTT.

The chain links TRBV7-2 to TRBJ1-1; D unclear. Germline CDR1 reads SGHTA; CDR2 reads FQGNSA. The CDR3 totals 16 residues. Trimming pared 5 bases from V and 0 bases from J, leaving 16 bases between. CDR3 coding DNA: TGTGCCAGCAGCCCACGGGGTTGGCAGATGAACACTGAAGCTTTCTTT. It codes for CASSPRGWQMNTEAFF.

This clonotype was counted only a few times. The chain joins TRBV5-1 to TRBJ1-2; unclear D gene. Trimming left V 7 bases short and J 4 bases short, with 20 bases between. The CDR3 is made up of 15 amino acids. CDR1 SGHRS and CDR2 YFSETQ come from the germline V gene. This CDR3 is CASRREATSSYGYTF. The CDR3 DNA follows: TGCGCCAGCCGCCGAGAGGCCACTAGTTCCTATGGCTACACCTTC.

In its sample, this clonotype was seen a few times. This chain joins TRBV7-2 and TRBJ2-2; 8 positions match TRBD1. The CDR3 extends over 15 amino acids. With 3 bases clipped from V and 4 bases from J, the junction kept 4 bases outside the gene matches. Germline V lookup: CDR1 SGHTA, CDR2 FQGNSA. CDR3 region: CASSLDRAFTGELFF. The CDR3 DNA follows: TGTGCCAGCAGCTTGGACAGGGCCTTCACCGGGGAGCTGTTTTTT.